These T cell receptor beta chains were read from a single sample in a study of blood T cell repertoires in COVID-19. The protocol was immunoSEQ multiplex PCR, while the TCRdb copy is restricted to in-frame clones and leaves out a portion. The sample has about 59,000 clones; about four fifths are singletons. Source material: peripheral blood. The receptors were sampled from a woman aged 80 or over with acute or convalescent COVID-19. Each CDR3 is given with its conserved first and last residue. Each record gives: V gene, D gene, CDR3 protein. D genes are given only for firm matches.

TRBV3-1/TRBV3-2,NA,CASSQDLSREQFF
TRBV18,TRBD1,CASSPQGAKDTQYF
TRBV19,NA,CASSPSGVNSPLHF
TRBV5-1,TRBD1,CASSLAGQGGIDTQYF
TRBV5-1,NA,CASSLEFLGPSGNTIYF
TRBV3-1/TRBV3-2,NA,CASSQDLARGQETQYF
TRBV5-1,NA,CASSLDRGFNYGYTF
TRBV12-5,NA,CASDPGVANTEAFF
TRBV5-4,NA,CASSTRMAERTDTQYF
TRBV19,NA,CASSIFQGMGSGANVLTF
TRBV9,NA,CASSSLAGLDTQYF
TRBV11-1,NA,CASSLGVAGLTYEQYF
TRBV10-3,NA,CAISEVTLRTNTEAFF
TRBV9,TRBD2,CASSAPGLAGENGYNEQFF
TRBV10-3,TRBD1,CAVGTAYGYTF
TRBV3-1/TRBV3-2,NA,CACRRAGNSPLHF
TRBV28,NA,CASSLGGSGETQYF
TRBV6-6,TRBD1,CASSYPGGPEAFF
TRBV25-1,NA,CASRAGGDNYGYTF
TRBV30,TRBD2,CAWYTGTSRGEQYF
TRBV24-1,TRBD1,CATSAGTGNQPQHF
TRBV5-1,NA,CASSLDESGGTEAFF
TRBV5-4,NA,CASSLGPHTGELFF
TRBV5-4,TRBD1,CASSTPTGLEAFF
TRBV6-1,TRBD1,CASSEALGTGRGYTF
TRBV3-1/TRBV3-2,TRBD2,CASSQDPGGQETQYF
TRBV11-2,TRBD1,CASSSGQAGGNTIYF
TRBV30,NA,CAWVDTFSGNTIYF
TRBV19,TRBD1,CASSIIGDRLSSYEQYF
TRBV4-1,TRBD2,CASSQDAGVRAQYF
TRBV4-1,NA,CASSQVVRGRNQKGAGELFF
TRBV7-9,TRBD1,CASRSRGTGGINEQFF
TRBV27,NA,CASSRAGTVSNYGYTF
TRBV4-1,NA,CASSPRGGENYGYTF
TRBV6-5,NA,CASSWADTGELFF
TRBV7-2,NA,CASRVWGGTEAFF
TRBV12-2,NA,CASRLIACLLSSGSSYEQYF
TRBV19,NA,CASTTIQGNSGNTIYF
TRBV19,NA,CASSIGKSGANTGELFF
TRBV19,NA,CASSLQGSHSYEQYF
TRBV7-9,NA,CASSPHRTGPGGGYEQYF
TRBV11-2,NA,CASSLVNSPRTDTQYF
TRBV18,NA,CASSPWEKGNEQFF
TRBV10-3,NA,CATNNSPWYTEAFF
TRBV7-9,TRBD1,CASSPRDSANEKLFF
TRBV11-2,TRBD1,CASTGQGAYGYTF
TRBV27,TRBD2,CASSLERDYNEQFF
TRBV7-2,NA,CASSSITATEAFF
TRBV6-6,TRBD1,CASRSSGTEFQPQHF
TRBV5-1,NA,CASSLEQEAFF
TRBV5-6,TRBD1,CASSSVTGDYGYTF
TRBV28,NA,CASSAPMGLGAFF
TRBV7-9,NA,CASSLTDSRDTIYF
TRBV7-3,TRBD2,CASSPRLAGGKNEQFF
TRBV30,NA,CAWSEQGLPTGELFF